This TCR beta chain was recovered during a study of blood T cell repertoires in COVID-19. About the study: From T cells, B-cell-depleted T cells, or PBMCs came the material, which was cDNA or gDNA.

Profiled with immunoSEQ multiplex PCR; TCRdb holds only in-frame clones, not every one. The sample holds about 46,000 clones, around nine tenths seen once. The V gene's germline CDR1 is ENHRY and CDR2 SYGVKD. The CDR3 is 15 amino acids. J was trimmed by 4 bases and V by 4 bases; bases with no gene match: 8. The sequence came from a man in his 60s with active or convalescent COVID-19. Source material: peripheral blood. The J gene is TRBJ1-1, the V gene TRBV10-3, with TRBD1 matching 8 bases. The CDR3 DNA sequence: TGTGCCATCAGTGCTAGACAGGGGTTCATCACTGAAGCTTTCTTT. Its protein is CAISARQGFITEAFF.